The text below deals with one T cell receptor (beta chain). The junction and the germline gene differ at one end; a read error may be behind it. Amplified TCR beta CDR3 regions derived from RNA transcripts. When the TCR CDR3 underwent first-round RT-PCR, the HTBI primer set was used. TCRdb itself ran the multiplex PCR reads through MiXCR, one entry per CDR3 protein. Counted here are 650,000 to 850,000 distinct CDR3 sequences, approximately 18% occurring once; the ten biggest clones make up 16%. CDR3 length equals 15 residues. Per the germline V gene, CDR1 is MNHGY and CDR2 is SVAAGI. These data are taken from a study of T cells in Graves' hyperthyroidism and ophthalmopathy.

The clonotype comes from a woman aged 45-59 years with Graves' hyperthyroidism that later progressed to Graves' ophthalmopathy. The chain has TRBV6-9 and TRBJ2-4; TRBD1 matches 9 bases. Source material: blood. The CDR3 DNA sequence: TGTGCCAGCAGTTACAGTGGACAGGGGAAAAGCATTCAGTACTTC. Its translation: CASSYSGQGKSIQYF.